These 2 T cell receptor beta chains came from one sample sequenced in a study of CD8 T cells in Susac syndrome (dated by TCRdb to between 2017 and 2020). Library preparation used the immunoSEQ multiplex PCR assay. RNA was extracted using the RNeasy kit, and roughly 0.5 to 1 microgram was reverse transcribed with random hexamers. TCRdb applied fastp at Q25 and MiXCR to the public reads, then kept only in-frame beta chains. Each entry is one CDR3 protein sequence, shown with its most common DNA and genes. The sample data list around 170,000 distinct CDR3 sequences, and 85% to 95% of these were observed just once. The biggest ten clones account for 0.12% of the sample. Material: CD4+ T cells from PBMCs. These receptors were taken from a human donor with Susac syndrome.

This rearrangement joins TRBV28 to TRBJ1-6; 7 bases line up with TRBD1. V shed 3 bases and J 9 bases; nucleotides not matched to a gene: 11. Germline CDR1 and CDR2: MDHEN and SYDVKM. The CDR3 is 16 amino acids. CDR3 amino acids: CASSLRLRGQGSPLHF. CDR3 nucleotides: TGTGCCAGCAGTTTGCGGCTTAGGGGGCAAGGTTCACCCCTCCACTTT.

The chain joins TRBV18 to TRBJ2-7; 8 nucleotides agree with TRBD2. Germline CDR1 and CDR2: KGHSH and LQKENI. The CDR3 has 15 residues. Trimming took 6 bases from V and 6 from J; bases not matched to a gene: 13. CDR3 residues: CASSPPGLERREQYF. As DNA, the CDR3 is TGTGCCAGCTCGCCGCCGGGACTAGAGAGGCGCGAGCAGTACTTC.